Listed below are T cell receptor beta chains from one sample, sequenced in a study of blood T cells in healthy people across ages. TCRdb re-called the 5' RACE reads with MiXCR, one entry per CDR3 protein. In the table there are about a million distinct CDR3 sequences, less than 45% of which are singletons. The sample was blood. Receptors originate from a young man in good health. Both conserved end residues are part of each CDR3. Each record gives: CDR3 DNA, CDR3 protein, CDR3 length, V gene, clone size, J gene, D gene. The D gene is left open where the match is weak. A clone size is listed for some rows: how often the clone was seen (once, few, many), or a class if it is expanded.

TGTGCCATCAGTAAGGACCGCAATGAGCAGTTCTTC	CAISKDRNEQFF	12	TRBV10-3	-	TRBJ2-1	-
TGCGCCAGCAGCTTGGGTGGCGGGAGACACAATGAGCAGTACTTC	CASSLGGGRHNEQYF	15	TRBV5-1	-	TRBJ2-7	TRBD2
TGTGCCAGCAGTTACGAAGTCAAATACAATGAGCAGTTCTTC	CASSYEVKYNEQFF	14	TRBV6-6	few	TRBJ2-1	-
TGCGCCAGCAGACCGCCGGGACAGAGAACGAGCTACACCTTC	CASRPPGQRTSYTF	14	TRBV5-1	few	TRBJ1-2	TRBD1
TGCGCCAGCAGCCAAGAAGACAGGGGGTGGGAGCAGTACTTC	CASSQEDRGWEQYF	14	TRBV4-1	once	TRBJ2-7	TRBD1
TGTGCCAGCAGCTTCTCGGGATCCAGGAGGGGTACGCAGTATTTT	CASSFSGSRRGTQYF	15	TRBV7-2	-	TRBJ2-3	-
TGCGCCAGCAGCTCCGGGACTAGCGGGGGGAACAATGAGCAGTTCTTC	CASSSGTSGGNNEQFF	16	TRBV5-1	few	TRBJ2-1	TRBD2
TGCGCCAGCAGCCGCGTAGAGGGGGCGAACACCGGGGAGCTGTTTTTT	CASSRVEGANTGELFF	16	TRBV4-1	-	TRBJ2-2	-
TGCGCCAGCAGCTTCCGACAGGGAAACTCCTACAATGAGCAGTTCTTC	CASSFRQGNSYNEQFF	16	TRBV5-1	-	TRBJ2-1	TRBD1
TGCAGTGCTAGAGTAGGGGGGGGAGTGAGTCCCAATTCACCCCTCCACTTT	CSARVGGGVSPNSPLHF	17	TRBV20-1	once	TRBJ1-6	-
TGTGCCAGCAGCTCCGGACAGGTGAACTATAGCAATCAGCCCCAGCATTTT	CASSSGQVNYSNQPQHF	17	TRBV7-9	-	TRBJ1-5	TRBD1
TGTGCCAGCAGCTCAGGGGGGGGGAGAGATGCGCAGTATTTT	CASSSGGGRDAQYF	14	TRBV7-2	-	TRBJ2-3	-
TGCGCCAGCAGCCAAGGACACCTGAGGCGGGACACCACCGACGAGCAGTACTTC	CASSQGHLRRDTTDEQYF	18	TRBV4-1	-	TRBJ2-7	-
TGTGCCAGCAGTCCAGGGGACCCACCTACCTACGAGCAGTACTTC	CASSPGDPPTYEQYF	15	TRBV6-2/TRBV6-3	-	TRBJ2-7	-
TGCAGCGCCGGGGACGGAGCCTACGAGCAGTACTTC	CSAGDGAYEQYF	12	TRBV29-1	-	TRBJ2-7	-
TGTGCCAGCAGTTTAAACAGGGGGATGGAAGCTTTCTTT	CASSLNRGMEAFF	13	TRBV12-3/TRBV12-4	-	TRBJ1-1	TRBD1
TGTGCCAGCAGTTCTGACGGGACAGCTAACTATGGCTACACCTTC	CASSSDGTANYGYTF	15	TRBV28	once	TRBJ1-2	TRBD1